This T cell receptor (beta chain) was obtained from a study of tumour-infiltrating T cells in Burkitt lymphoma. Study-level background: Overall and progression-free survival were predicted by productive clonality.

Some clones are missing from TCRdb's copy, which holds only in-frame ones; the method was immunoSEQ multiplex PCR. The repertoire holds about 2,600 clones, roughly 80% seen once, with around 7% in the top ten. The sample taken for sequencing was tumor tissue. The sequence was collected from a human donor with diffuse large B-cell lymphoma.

DNA of the CDR3: TGTGCCTCGGGAATTGCGGACTCGAACACCGGGGAGCTGTTTTTT. This sequence encodes CASGIADSNTGELFF. The J gene is TRBJ2-2, the V gene TRBV7-3, with D possibly being TRBD2 (5 bases). CDR1 and CDR2 (germline): SGHTA, FQGTGA. Between the trimmed V and J ends, which lost 11 bases and 0 bases, there was a span of 16 bases. This CDR3 comprises 15 residues. The full variable domain, completed using reference TRBV7-3 and TRBJ2-2, is GAGVSQTPSNKVTEKGKYVELRCDPISGHTALYWYRQSLGQGPEFLIYFQGTGAADDSGLPNDRFFAVRPEGSVSTLKIQRTERGDSAVYLCASGIADSNTGELFFGEGSRLTVL.